The 25 T cell receptor beta chains below were found in one sample sequenced in a study of T cells in Graves' hyperthyroidism and ophthalmopathy. Amplified TCR beta CDR3 regions came from RNA transcripts. A set of HTBI primers served as the primers for a first-round RT-PCR of the TCR CDR3. From the multiplex PCR reads, TCRdb called clonotypes with MiXCR, one entry per CDR3 protein. The sample has about 600,000 distinct CDR3 sequences, around 16% seen once. Sequencing used blood. Receptors originate from a woman between 40 and 50 years old with Graves' ophthalmopathy.

This clonotype was counted ten times or more. The J gene is TRBJ2-1, the V gene TRBV7-9; 9 bases fit TRBD1. CDR3 length: 16 amino acids. Trimming took 6 bases from V and 2 from J; bases not matched to a gene: 8. Germline CDR1 and CDR2: SEHNR and FQNEAQ (reference sequence). CDR3 amino acids: CASSPGWTGAYNEQFF. The CDR3 DNA reads as TGTGCCAGCAGTCCGGGGTGGACAGGGGCCTACAATGAGCAGTTCTTC.

In its sample, this clonotype was seen a few times. The chain employs TRBV10-2 and TRBJ2-1, with 13 positions matching TRBD2. Unmatched junction bases numbered 7, after V lost 6 bases and J lost 8 bases. The germline gives CDR1 WSHSY, CDR2 SAAADI. The CDR3 has 15 amino acids. The CDR3 region has the DNA TGCGCCAGCAGCCTACTAGCGGGGGGGCTCGATGAGCAGTTCTTC. It yields the protein CASSLLAGGLDEQFF.

This sequence joins TRBV4-2 and TRBJ1-2; no clear D gene. Trimming left V 5 bases short and J 7 bases short, with 11 bases between. The V gene's germline CDR1 is LGHNA and CDR2 YNFKEQ. CDR3 length: 12 amino acids. CDR3 amino acids: CASSSRIGGYTF. For the CDR3, the DNA is TGTGCCAGCAGCTCAAGGATTGGTGGCTACACCTTC.

As to this clonotype: The conserved final phenylalanine or tryptophan is absent from the CDR3, which likely points to a read error. The gene calls are TRBV10-3 and TRBJ2-1; 7 bases line up with TRBD2. The length of the CDR3 is 16 residues. With V trimmed by 0 bases and J by 6 bases, 8 bases remained unmatched. The V gene's germline CDR1 is ENHRY and CDR2 SYGVKD. As DNA, the CDR3 is TGTGCCATCAGTGAGTCGAAGCCCGGGGGGATCAATGAGCAGTTCCTC. Encoded protein: CAISESKPGGINEQFL.

This clonotype was recorded many times. The chain recombines TRBV7-6 with TRBJ2-5; 11 bases match TRBD2. CDR1 and CDR2 from the germline V gene are SGHVS and FNYEAQ. V shed 5 bases, J shed 5 bases, and the junction held 13 bases outside the gene matches. This CDR3 contains 17 residues. The CDR3 region has the DNA TGTGCCAGCAGCCGCACTAGCGGGAGACTGGTATTGGAGACCCAGTACTTC. It yields the protein CASSRTSGRLVLETQYF.

This chain links TRBV9 with TRBJ2-2, with D maybe TRBD1 (6 bases). CDR3 length equals 16 residues. The germline V gene has CDR1 SGDLS and CDR2 YYNGEE. V shed 2 bases and J shed 1 base, with 12 bases lying between them. The CDR3 coding sequence is TGTGCCAGCAGCGTTTCATCGACAGGGAACACCGGGGAGCTGTTTTTT. Translating it yields CASSVSSTGNTGELFF.

There are a few counts of this clonotype. The chain uses TRBV2 and TRBJ2-1; tentative D call: TRBD2 (5 bases). V lost 4 bases and J lost 0, with 19 bases in between. Germline loops: CDR1 SNHLY, CDR2 FYNNEI. The CDR3 runs to 18 residues. The CDR3 here is CASSGVPFGEISYNEQFF. CDR3 DNA: TGTGCCAGCAGTGGGGTACCCTTTGGGGAGATCTCCTACAATGAGCAGTTCTTC.

This clonotype showed up just a few times. This rearrangement joins TRBV18 to TRBJ1-1; no firm D call. The ends were cut back, 4 bases at V and 1 base at J, with 13 bases in the middle. The CDR3 extends over 15 amino acids. The germline V gene has CDR1 KGHSH and CDR2 LQKENI. The CDR3 here is CASSLKRKENTEAFF. The CDR3 DNA is TGTGCCAGCTCACTCAAAAGGAAGGAGAACACTGAAGCTTTCTTT. The full variable domain, its missing parts supplied by reference TRBV18 and TRBJ1-1, is NAGVMQNPRHLVRRRGQEARLRCSPMKGHSHVYWYRQLPEEGLKFMVYLQKENIIDESGMPKERFSAEFPKEGPSILRIQQVVRGDSAAYFCASSLKRKENTEAFFGQGTRLTVV.

In this sample, this clonotype turned up a few times. The gene calls are TRBV20-1 and TRBJ1-1; D may be TRBD1 (5 bases). V lost 6 bases and J lost 1, with 15 bases in between. The CDR3 contains 14 residues. The V gene's germline CDR1 is DFQATT and CDR2 SNEGSKA (reference sequence). The CDR3 is CSAEKGPGNTEAFF. CDR3 in DNA: TGCAGTGCCGAAAAGGGGCCCGGGAACACTGAAGCTTTCTTT.

This clonotype showed up just a few times. The chain has TRBV4-1 and TRBJ2-7; D is ambiguous. Between the trimmed V and J ends, which lost 1 base and 0 bases, there was a span of 13 bases. CDR1 is MGHRA and CDR2 is YSYEKL in the germline V gene. CDR3 length equals 16 residues. CDR3 residues: CASSQASQEPSYEQYF. CDR3 coding DNA: TGCGCCAGCAGCCAAGCTTCCCAGGAGCCCTCCTACGAGCAGTACTTC.

This clonotype was picked up many times. V is TRBV5-1 and J is TRBJ2-3; 11 bases map to TRBD1. V was pared by 7 bases and J by 1 base, with 5 bases of the junction left unmatched. The CDR3 has 15 amino acids. Germline-derived CDR1 and CDR2 are SGHRS and YFSETQ. CDR3 sequence: CASRPDRGRTDTQYF. The CDR3 DNA reads TGCGCCAGCCGCCCGGACAGGGGGCGCACAGATACGCAGTATTTT.

This clonotype was counted at least ten times. This chain joins TRBV24-1 and TRBJ2-3; D unresolved. This CDR3 region has 13 residues. The germline V and J ends were trimmed by 4 bases and 2 bases, with 6 bases remaining between them. The germline V gene has CDR1 KGHDR and CDR2 SFDVKD. CDR3 DNA: TGTGCCACCAGTGAACCCCCCACAGATACGCAGTATTTT. Encoded protein: CATSEPPTDTQYF.

This clonotype was counted between two and nine times. The rearrangement joins TRBV11-2 to TRBJ2-5, with a weak D call TRBD2 (5 bases). V was trimmed by 1 base and J by 1 base, leaving 10 bases between them. The CDR3 totals 15 residues. The V gene's germline CDR1 is SGHAT and CDR2 FQNNGV. CDR3 coding DNA: TGTGCCAGCAGCTTAGGTCGGACTTCCCAAGAGACCCAGTACTTC. Its translation is CASSLGRTSQETQYF.

This clonotype has at least ten counts. V and J are TRBV11-2 and TRBJ1-2; TRBD1 might be the D (5 bases). The CDR3 is 16 residues long. Germline CDR1 is SGHAT and CDR2 is FQNNGV. With 3 bases removed from V and 7 bases from J, the gap between germline ends came to 21 bases. DNA for the CDR3: TGTGCCAGCAGCTTTCCTAACTCCCTAGGGGAGTCTGGCTACACCTTC. Protein: CASSFPNSLGESGYTF.

This clonotype came up many times. CDR3 in DNA: TGTGCCTGGAGTTCCTACCCTAGCGGGAGTTCCTACGAGCAGTACTTC. It specifies CAWSSYPSGSSYEQYF. The V and J genes are TRBV30 and TRBJ2-7; 10 positions agree with TRBD2. The CDR3 extends over 16 amino acids. J lost 1 base, V lost 2 bases, and 8 bases had no gene match. CDR1 is GTSNPN, CDR2 SVGIG, per germline (reference sequence).

This clonotype has only a few counts. V and J are TRBV27 and TRBJ2-7; TRBD2 matches 9 bases. V trimming: 5 bases; J trimming: 6 bases; junction bases outside the gene matches: 5. Germline V CDR1 and CDR2: MNHEY, SMNVEV (reference sequence). The CDR3 runs to 13 residues. As DNA, the CDR3 is TGTGCCAGCAGTCTCGGACTAGCGAGCGAGCAGTACTTC. Amino acid sequence: CASSLGLASEQYF.

CDR3 protein: CASSTVETYEQYF. DNA for the CDR3: TGTGCCAGCAGTACAGTGGAGACCTACGAGCAGTACTTC. This chain links TRBV6-2 or TRBV6-3 with TRBJ2-7; D call uncertain. The ends were cut back, 5 bases at V and 2 bases at J, with 10 bases in the middle. Germline lookup yields CDR1 MNHEY and CDR2 SVGEGT. The CDR3 runs to 13 residues.

Comment on this clonotype: A much larger clonotype is one base distant, so this may be a read error. In DNA form, the CDR3 reads TGTGCCAGCAGCCCCGGGACTAGCGGGGTGAATGAGCAGTTCTTC. It encodes CASSPGTSGVNEQFF. The V and J genes are TRBV7-9 and TRBJ2-1; 13 nucleotides line up with TRBD2. The germline gives CDR1 SEHNR, CDR2 FQNEAQ (reference sequence). This CDR3 has 15 amino acids. Unmatched junction bases numbered 5, after V lost 5 bases and J lost 7 bases.

This clonotype came up many times. This chain links TRBV6-5 with TRBJ2-3, with TRBD2 matching over 12 bases. Germline assignment: CDR1 MNHEY and CDR2 SVGAGI. The CDR3 covers 16 residues. After removal of 2 bases from V and 5 bases from J, the junction contained 5 bases not matched to a gene. The CDR3 region is CASSYASGGARDTQYF. CDR3 nucleotide sequence: TGTGCCAGCAGTTACGCTAGCGGGGGGGCCCGAGATACGCAGTATTTT.

The chain has TRBV20-1 and TRBJ2-7; D is perhaps TRBD1 (5 bases). The V gene's germline CDR1 is DFQATT and CDR2 SNEGSKA (reference sequence). This CDR3 comprises 14 residues. DNA of the CDR3: TGCTCCCTCTCTAGGGGTAGTCCCCCCTACGAGCAGTACTTC. This sequence encodes CSLSRGSPPYEQYF.

This clonotype came up many times. This rearrangement joins TRBV7-2 to TRBJ2-5, with D uncertain. With 1 base removed from V and 2 bases from J, the gap between germline ends came to 11 bases. CDR3 size: 15 residues. CDR1 and CDR2 from the germline V gene are SGHTA and FQGNSA. CDR3 sequence reads: CASSLVWLAQETQYF. CDR3 in DNA: TGTGCCAGCAGCTTAGTGTGGTTGGCACAAGAGACCCAGTACTTC.

The chain carries TRBV5-1 and TRBJ2-6, with D unclear. This CDR3 region has 16 residues. Germline CDR1 SGHRS, CDR2 YFSETQ. V lost 1 base to trimming and J lost 0 bases, with 8 bases between them. This CDR3 reads CASSLKSGSGANVLTF. The CDR3 DNA reads TGCGCCAGCAGCTTGAAGAGTGGCTCTGGGGCCAACGTCCTGACTTTC.

This clonotype was counted ten times or more. CDR3 sequence reads: CATSTQDVEVYGYTF. The CDR3 DNA reads TGTGCCACCTCGACCCAGGATGTTGAGGTCTATGGCTACACCTTC. V gene TRBV2 combines with J gene TRBJ1-2; D unclear. V was shortened by 10 bases and J by 4 bases, with 22 bases between the two germline ends. CDR1 is SNHLY, CDR2 FYNNEI, per germline. The length of the CDR3 is 15 residues.

The chain links TRBV20-1 to TRBJ1-1; D unclear. V was cut by 5 bases and J by 0 bases, with 16 bases left in between. Looked up from germline, CDR1 is DFQATT and CDR2 is SNEGSKA (reference sequence). CDR3 length: 15 residues. The CDR3 DNA sequence: TGCAGTGCTCCCAAGGCGGCGGGCCTGAACACTGAAGCTTTCTTT. This gives the protein CSAPKAAGLNTEAFF.

This clonotype was seen only a few times. This sequence joins TRBV6-1 and TRBJ2-7, with D possibly matching TRBD2 (6 bases). Germline V gene data show CDR1 as MNHNS and CDR2 as SASEGT. The CDR3 loop spans 16 amino acids. The V end was cut by 4 bases, the J end by 5 bases, with 21 bases between. The CDR3: CASSGRDFNIVDEQYF. The CDR3, as DNA: TGTGCCAGCAGTGGGAGGGACTTTAATATCGTCGACGAGCAGTACTTC.